This record concerns one T cell receptor beta chain sequence. Its antigen remains unidentified. No base quality values were provided; no much bigger clone lies one nucleotide off. What the time point label conveys for this sample: newly diagnosed GD, antithyroid drugs for less than 3 months. For both TCR sequencing and RNA sequencing, RNA was extracted from PBMCs in TRIzol. Graves' disease was diagnosed according to American Thyroid Association guidelines. The patients came from an endocrinology department in Xi'an, China. Each patient gave around 9.2 milliliters of peripheral blood, collected in an EDTA anticoagulant tube. PBMCs were isolated by Ficoll Paque Plus density gradient separation without further T cell sorting. An Agilent 2100 Bioanalyzer and agarose gel were used to assess RNA quality, and a NanoDrop 2000 was used to measure RNA concentration. The method behind the library was multiplex PCR. Instrument used: Illumina HiSeq 4000. To build TCR beta libraries, CDR3 regions were amplified by Arm-PCR using iRepertoire HTBI primers. Gel purification was performed on PCR products prior to sequencing. The study's own analysis went as follows. Across samples, roughly 60 TRBV and 13 to 15 TRBJ segments were identified and used for gene usage analysis of CDR3 amino acid clonotypes. Filtered high-quality paired reads were merged into contigs using COPE and FqMerger. BLAST was used to align contigs to IMGT TRBV, TRBD and TRBJ reference genes, and CDR3 was defined according to IMGT. Any clonotype with a frequency above 0.1% was counted as a highly expanded clone. Shannon entropy was used to measure repertoire diversity, and the Gini coefficient was used to measure V-J evenness. A clonotype was considered public if more than one individual shared it. The raw public data were reprocessed by TCRdb itself: fastp quality trimming at Q25, MiXCR clonotype calling, in-frame beta chains only. One record per CDR3 amino acid sequence lists the most common genes and DNA. The V and J calls were determined by TCRdb, not by the authors. The sample profile shows more than 350,000 distinct CDR3 sequences; 15% of them were found once. Of the sample, over 15% is held by the ten largest clones.

V loses 2 bases, J loses 6 bases, and the germline ends lie 14 bases apart. Looking up the germline V gene (reference sequence) yields CDR1 GTSNPN and CDR2 SVGIG. From the cysteine up to the phenylalanine, the CDR3 has a length of 13 residues. The CDR3 DNA has 39 bases and is translated from base 1. The source of the sample is a study of regulatory T cells in long-lasting Graves disease (dated by TCRdb to about 2021). About the full investigation: Patients with newly diagnosed Graves' disease had been on antithyroid drugs for under 3 months. Patients with persistent Graves' disease were compared with patients with newly diagnosed Graves' disease using TCR sequencing and RNA sequencing of peripheral blood. The study was conducted in China and was registered as a clinical trial. A total of approximately 35 samples were covered by TCR sequencing, comprising approximately 13 persistent and around 20 newly diagnosed Graves' disease patients.

On the study overall, not on this receptor specifically: Because the primary lesion, thyroid tissue, could not be accessed, the study looked at peripheral blood alone. Sequencing and analysis were limited to the TCR beta chain. TRBV28, TRBJ1-2 and TRBJ2-5 were preferentially used in persistent disease, while TRBV20-1 and TRBJ2-1 were favored in newly diagnosed disease. Compared with newly diagnosed patients, patients with persistent Graves' disease had lower TCR Shannon entropy and fewer highly expanded clones, which suggests clonal expansion. The authors acknowledged the small sample size as a limitation that may reduce accuracy. Persistent patients shared more public clonotypes among themselves (roughly 2,700) than newly diagnosed patients did (about 900).

These same records also appear under a second study, on T cells in Graves' hyperthyroidism and ophthalmopathy. From that second study: Stable Graves' hyperthyroidism was defined as the absence of progression to ophthalmopathy over 18 months of follow-up. The hyperthyroidism patients were between 18 and 65 years old and newly diagnosed, with a disease duration of less than 2 months. Patients with uncontrolled infections, other autoimmune diseases, pregnancy or lactation were excluded. Diagnoses relied on clinical symptoms, serum thyroxine and TRAb, thyroid ultrasound and orbital computed tomography. The first round of RT-PCR for the TCR CDR3 was performed with the HTBI primer set and the Qiagen OneStep RT-PCR kit. Most expanded thyroid clonotypes (frequency above 0.001) were also detected in blood, a finding suggesting that blood repertoires may reflect thyroid immune responses. A model built on a 13 V-J signature distinguished ophthalmopathy from stable hyperthyroidism, reaching 85% to 90% sensitivity and around 81% specificity in cross-validation and 80%/75% in testing. In validation, the model predicted progression to ophthalmopathy with over 60% sensitivity and approximately 78% specificity, a median of approximately 6.5 months before onset. To identify distinguishing TCR V-J signatures, a discovery cohort of 95 to 100 patients was used, comprising 43 with Graves' ophthalmopathy and 57 with stable Graves' hyperthyroidism. Prospective prediction of ophthalmopathy was tested in an independent validation cohort consisting of roughly 19 hyperthyroidism patients and 15 to 17 patients who later progressed to ophthalmopathy. The roughly 94 discovery patients were randomly divided into training and test sets at a 7:3 ratio. Thyroid tissue and blood T-cell repertoires from roughly six Graves' hyperthyroidism patients were also compared in the study. After sampling, hyperthyroidism patients received methimazole starting at 30 mg daily, and ophthalmopathy patients received high-dose intravenous methylprednisolone. The libraries were constructed in a second round of multiplex PCR and then size-selected and purified. Sequencing of the libraries was done on an Illumina HiSeq2000 using paired-end 100 bp reads. Raw data were processed with SOAPnuke, discarding reads with adapters, uncalled bases, mean Phred below 15, or no exact constant-primer or identifier match. COPE v1.2.5 was used to merge high-quality paired reads, and clonotypes were defined as unique nucleotide sequences. MiTCR v1.1 was used to align the clonotypes against IMGT TRBV, TRBD and TRBJ reference segments. Analysis was restricted to V-J combinations with a frequency above 0.0001, which covered about 99% of repertoires. A TCS score was defined as the ratio of F50 (clonal expansion) to E x V (chaos), with BLOSUM62-based TCRdist applied between CDR3 peptides within each V-J. Welch's t-statistics and random forest reduced around 550 V-J features to 13, which were used in a naive Bayes classifier (R e1071). Sample size was not statistically predetermined, and blinding of investigators to group allocation was not performed. The paper reports TCR Vbeta CDR3 sequencing of over 130 peripheral blood samples: over 40 ophthalmopathy, about 75 hyperthyroidism and 17 progressor patients.

This receptor chain uses TRBV30 and TRBJ2-7, with the D segment identity uncertain. Specimen: peripheral blood mononuclear cells (PBMCs), collected at new diagnosis, from a patient treated with antithyroid drugs. This clonotype was sampled from a woman under 40 with Graves disease. Donor details come from another sample of the same person, matched by shared clones. The CDR3 has the sequence CAWSPPPPAEQYF. The base sequence is TGTGCCTGGAGTCCACCCCCTCCCGCCGAGCAGTACTTC.